The T cell receptor (beta chain) under discussion was sequenced for a study of blood T cell repertoires in COVID-19. Study-level background: Acute and convalescent COVID-19 specimens originated in the United States, Italy and Spain. PBMCs, B-cell-depleted T cells, or T cells provided the cDNA or gDNA that made up the material.

TCRdb's copy holds only in-frame clones and misses some; the assay was immunoSEQ multiplex PCR. The sample lists approximately 250,000 clones; 75% to 90% were seen once. Looked up from germline, CDR1 is SGHAT and CDR2 is FQNNGV. V lost 6 bases to trimming and J lost 0 bases, with 15 bases between them. This CDR3 is 15 amino acids long. This clone showed up just a few times. The sample taken for sequencing was peripheral blood. The genes are TRBV11-2 and TRBJ2-7; D remains ambiguous. The TCR comes from a man aged 25 to 40 with active or convalescent COVID-19. CDR3 sequence: CASRRLERRSYEQYF. CDR3 DNA sequence: TGTGCCAGCAGACGGTTGGAGAGGCGCTCCTACGAGCAGTACTTC.